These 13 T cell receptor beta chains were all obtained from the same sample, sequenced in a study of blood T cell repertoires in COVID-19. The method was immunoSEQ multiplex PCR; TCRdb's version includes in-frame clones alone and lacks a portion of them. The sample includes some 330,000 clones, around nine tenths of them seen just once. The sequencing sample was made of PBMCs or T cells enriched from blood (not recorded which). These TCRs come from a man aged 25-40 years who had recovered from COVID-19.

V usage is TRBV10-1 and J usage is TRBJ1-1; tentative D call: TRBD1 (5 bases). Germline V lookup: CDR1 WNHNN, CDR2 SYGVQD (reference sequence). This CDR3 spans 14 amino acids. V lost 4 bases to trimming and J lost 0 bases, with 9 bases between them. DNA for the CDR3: TGCGCCAGCAGTGCGGACATTATGAACACTGAAGCTTTCTTT. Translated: CASSADIMNTEAFF.

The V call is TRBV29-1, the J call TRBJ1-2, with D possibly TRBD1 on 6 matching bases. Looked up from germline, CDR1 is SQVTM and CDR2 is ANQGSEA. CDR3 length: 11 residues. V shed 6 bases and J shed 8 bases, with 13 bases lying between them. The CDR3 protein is CSVSQGVGYTF. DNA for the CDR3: TGCAGCGTCTCACAGGGAGTAGGCTACACCTTC.

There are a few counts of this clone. The CDR3 DNA follows: TGTGCAAGTCCGAGAGGTATAGAACTGTTTTTT. It translates to CASPRGIELFF. This sequence joins TRBV12-2 and TRBJ1-4. TRBV12-2 corresponds to a pseudogene. The length of the CDR3 is 11 residues.

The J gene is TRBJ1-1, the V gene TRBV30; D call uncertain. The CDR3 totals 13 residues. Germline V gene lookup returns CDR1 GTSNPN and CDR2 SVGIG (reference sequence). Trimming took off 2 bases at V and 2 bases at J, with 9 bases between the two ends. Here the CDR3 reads CAWSILRNTEAFF. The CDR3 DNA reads TGTGCCTGGAGTATCCTGAGAAACACTGAAGCTTTCTTT.

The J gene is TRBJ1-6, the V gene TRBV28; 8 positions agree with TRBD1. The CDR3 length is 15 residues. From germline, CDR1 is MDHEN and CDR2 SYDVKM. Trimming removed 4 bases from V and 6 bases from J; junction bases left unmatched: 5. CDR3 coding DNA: TGTGCCAGCAGTTCTCCGGACAGGGCTAATTCACCCCTCCACTTT. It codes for CASSSPDRANSPLHF. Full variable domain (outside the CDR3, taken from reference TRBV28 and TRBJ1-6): DVKVTQSSRYLVKRTGEKVFLECVQDMDHENMFWYRQDPGLGLRLIYFSYDVKMKEKGDIPEGYSVSREKKERFSLILESASTNQTSMYLCASSSPDRANSPLHFGNGTRLTVT.

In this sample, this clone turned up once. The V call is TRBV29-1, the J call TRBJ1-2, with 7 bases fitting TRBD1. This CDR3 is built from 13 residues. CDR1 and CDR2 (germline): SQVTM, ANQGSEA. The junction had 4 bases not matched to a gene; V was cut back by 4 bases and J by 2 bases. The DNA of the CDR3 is TGCAGCGTTGTTGCAGGGGGGAACTATGGCTACACCTTC. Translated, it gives CSVVAGGNYGYTF.

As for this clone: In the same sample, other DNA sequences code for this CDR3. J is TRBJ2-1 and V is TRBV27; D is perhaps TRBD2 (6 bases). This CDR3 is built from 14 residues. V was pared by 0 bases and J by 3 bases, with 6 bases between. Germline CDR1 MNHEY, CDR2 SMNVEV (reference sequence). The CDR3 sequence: CASSLSGGYNEQFF. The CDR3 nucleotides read TGTGCCAGCAGTTTATCCGGGGGCTACAATGAGCAGTTCTTC.

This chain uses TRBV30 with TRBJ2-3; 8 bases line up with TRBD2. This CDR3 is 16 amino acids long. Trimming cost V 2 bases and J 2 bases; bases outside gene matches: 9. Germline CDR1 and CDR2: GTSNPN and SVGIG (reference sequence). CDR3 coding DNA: TGTGCCTGGAGTCTCCCGGGACTAGGGGTCACAGATACGCAGTATTTT. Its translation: CAWSLPGLGVTDTQYF. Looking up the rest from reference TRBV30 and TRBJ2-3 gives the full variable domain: SQTIHQWPATLVQPVGSPLSLECTVEGTSNPNLYWYRQAAGRGLQLLFYSVGIGQISSEVPQNLSASRPQDRQFILSSKKLLLSDSGFYLCAWSLPGLGVTDTQYFGPGTRLTVL.

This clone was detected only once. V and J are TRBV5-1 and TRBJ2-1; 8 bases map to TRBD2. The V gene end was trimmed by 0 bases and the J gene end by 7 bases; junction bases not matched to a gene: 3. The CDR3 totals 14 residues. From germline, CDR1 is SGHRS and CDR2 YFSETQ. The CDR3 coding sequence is TGCGCCAGCAGCTTGGTGGCTAGCGGGAATGAGCAGTTCTTC. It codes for CASSLVASGNEQFF.

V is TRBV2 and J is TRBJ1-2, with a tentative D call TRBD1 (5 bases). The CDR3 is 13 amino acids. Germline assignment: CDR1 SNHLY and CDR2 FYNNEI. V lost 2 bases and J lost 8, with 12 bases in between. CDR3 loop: CASSESGAGGYTF. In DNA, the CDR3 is TGTGCCAGCAGTGAATCTGGGGCTGGCGGCTACACCTTC.

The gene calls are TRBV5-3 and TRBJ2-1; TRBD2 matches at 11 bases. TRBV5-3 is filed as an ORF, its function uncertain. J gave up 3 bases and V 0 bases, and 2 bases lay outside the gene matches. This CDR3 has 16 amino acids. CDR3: CARSLASGGRYNEQFF. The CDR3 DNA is TGTGCCAGAAGCTTGGCTAGCGGGGGGCGCTACAATGAGCAGTTCTTC.

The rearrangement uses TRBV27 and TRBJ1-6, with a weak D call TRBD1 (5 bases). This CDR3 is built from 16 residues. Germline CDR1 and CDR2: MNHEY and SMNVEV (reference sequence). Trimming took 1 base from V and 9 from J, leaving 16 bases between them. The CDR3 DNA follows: TGTGCCAGCAGTTTATTGGCTGGCTCCCAGGGTTCACCCCTCCACTTT. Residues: CASSLLAGSQGSPLHF.

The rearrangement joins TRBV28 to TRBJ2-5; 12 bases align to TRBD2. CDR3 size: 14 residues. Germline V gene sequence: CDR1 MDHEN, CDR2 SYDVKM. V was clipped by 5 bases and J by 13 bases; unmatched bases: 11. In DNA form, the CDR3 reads TGTGCCAGCAGTCTCCCCGGACTAGCGGGGTGGAGGTACTTC. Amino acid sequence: CASSLPGLAGWRYF. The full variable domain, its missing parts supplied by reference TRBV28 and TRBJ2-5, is DVKVTQSSRYLVKRTGEKVFLECVQDMDHENMFWYRQDPGLGLRLIYFSYDVKMKEKGDIPEGYSVSREKKERFSLILESASTNQTSMYLCASSLPGLAGWRYFGPGTRLLVL.